This T cell receptor (beta chain) was recovered during a study of T cell repertoires in ileal Crohn's disease. Overall study findings and caveats: Sorted CD8 T cells held more high-frequency clones than CD4.

J lost 7 bases, V lost 5 bases, and 9 bases had no gene match. Germline assignment: CDR1 LNHDA and CDR2 SQIVND (reference sequence). There are 15 residues in the CDR3. Libraries were prepared by immunoSEQ multiplex PCR; TCRdb keeps only in-frame clonotypes and omits some of them. The sample includes thousands of clones, around 84% of them seen just once. Details on this clone: The antigen remains unidentified.

The receptor was derived from an adult with Crohn's disease. The sequenced sample was ileal tissue. The chain joins TRBV19 to TRBJ2-1, with 9 bases matching TRBD2. CDR3 loop: CASSHSGRRLNEQFF. The CDR3 DNA sequence: TGTGCCAGTAGTCATAGCGGGAGAAGGTTGAATGAGCAGTTCTTC.